This passage covers 18 T cell receptor beta chains from one sample sequenced in a study of shared clonotypes between healthy human individuals. Assay used: immunoSEQ multiplex PCR; TCRdb lists only in-frame clones, some missing. Here the sample spans roughly 1,100,000 clones, about 74% being singletons. The sequenced sample was memory CD4+ T cells sorted from blood. Sample subset: CD45RA-negative fraction. These TCRs come from a young man in good health.

This rearrangement joins TRBV30 to TRBJ1-6, with D uncertain. Trimming shortened V by 7 bases and J by 4 bases, and 11 bases separated the two germline ends. There are 13 residues in the CDR3. The germline V gene encodes CDR1 GTSNPN and CDR2 SVGIG (reference sequence). As DNA, the CDR3 is TGTGCCTACCTCAGTCATTATAATTCACCCCTCCACTTT. Translated, it gives CAYLSHYNSPLHF.

Notes on this clone: A single base separates this from a much larger clone, so it may be a read error. The J gene is TRBJ1-5, the V gene TRBV14, with D uncertain. V was pared by 0 bases and J by 6 bases, with 0 bases between. CDR1 is SGHDN, CDR2 FVKESK, per germline. The CDR3 length is 11 residues. For the CDR3, the DNA is TGTGCCAGCAGCCAAGATCAGCCCCAGCATTTT. Translation: CASSQDQPQHF.

The chain has TRBV19 and TRBJ2-4, with D perhaps TRBD2 (5 bases). Trimming removed 8 bases at V and 6 bases at J, with 17 bases between. The CDR3 loop spans 14 amino acids. Germline V lookup: CDR1 LNHDA, CDR2 SQIVND (reference sequence). CDR3 sequence: CASGSGFVGNIQYF. Here the CDR3 DNA reads TGTGCCAGTGGGTCGGGATTCGTGGGAAACATTCAGTACTTC.

A remark on this clone: An end of the junction differs from the germline gene, which may be a read error. The chain joins TRBV15 to TRBJ2-5; perhaps D is TRBD1 or TRBD2 (5 bases each). Germline V gives CDR1 LNHNV, CDR2 YYDKDF (reference sequence). The CDR3 contains 12 residues. The CDR3 loop reads CATSRDFGAEDF. The DNA for the CDR3 is TGTGCCACCAGCAGGGATTTCGGGGCTGAGGACTTC.

The chain is built from TRBV6-6 and TRBJ1-1; TRBD1 is a possible D gene (6 bases). The CDR3 runs to 13 residues. Germline-derived CDR1 and CDR2 are MNHNY and SVGAGI (reference sequence). V was shortened by 6 bases and J by 2 bases, with 10 bases between the two germline ends. This CDR3 reads CASRYRENTEAFF. For the CDR3, the DNA is TGTGCCAGCAGGTACAGGGAAAACACTGAAGCTTTCTTT.

This clone was detected only a few times. V gene TRBV28 combines with J gene TRBJ1-5; TRBD1 might be the D (5 bases). Germline V gene data show CDR1 as MDHEN and CDR2 as SYDVKM. The CDR3 extends over 14 amino acids. The V end was cut by 2 bases, the J end by 6 bases, with 11 bases between. The CDR3 is CASSLKLGPQPQHF. DNA for the CDR3: TGTGCCAGCAGTTTAAAGCTGGGGCCTCAGCCCCAGCATTTT.

Turning to this clone: The same CDR3 also results from other DNA sequences found in this sample. This chain links TRBV18 with TRBJ2-1; 11 bases are shared with TRBD1. CDR1 is KGHSH and CDR2 is LQKENI in the germline V gene. This CDR3 comprises 15 residues. V trimming: 6 bases; J trimming: 6 bases; junction bases outside the gene matches: 7. The CDR3 DNA reads as TGTGCCAGCTCTCCCGGGACAGGGGGGATCAATGAGCAGTTCTTC. Translated, it gives CASSPGTGGINEQFF.

This clone appeared a few times. V is TRBV7-2 and J is TRBJ2-1; a weak D match, TRBD1 (5 bases). Germline V gene lookup returns CDR1 SGHTA and CDR2 FQGNSA. V lost 5 bases and J lost 7, with 15 bases in between. The CDR3 contains 14 residues. CDR3: CASSVGATANEQFF. DNA of the CDR3: TGTGCCAGCAGCGTTGGGGCAACCGCGAATGAGCAGTTCTTC.

The chain joins TRBV19 to TRBJ1-2, with TRBD1 identical over 8 bases. The CDR3 sequence is 14 residues long. Germline V lookup: CDR1 LNHDA, CDR2 SQIVND (reference sequence). J gave up 1 base and V 9 bases, and 7 bases lay outside the gene matches. CDR3 sequence (DNA): TGTGCCAGCATCCGGACAGGGTATAACTATGGCTACACCTTC. It translates to CASIRTGYNYGYTF.

This clone has just a few counts. This chain joins TRBV18 and TRBJ1-2, with D perhaps TRBD1 (6 bases). The CDR3 totals 11 residues. CDR1 and CDR2 from the germline V gene are KGHSH and LQKENI. V dropped 4 bases and J dropped 6 bases, with 6 bases sitting between them. The CDR3, as DNA: TGTGCCAGCTCACAGGGGGATGGCTACACCTTC. Encoded protein: CASSQGDGYTF.

This clone showed up just a few times. The chain is built from TRBV27 and TRBJ2-1, with TRBD2 identical over 11 bases. CDR1 and CDR2 (germline): MNHEY, SMNVEV (reference sequence). V was clipped by 6 bases and J by 7 bases; unmatched bases: 11. The CDR3 covers 16 residues. The CDR3 sequence is CASRPQTSGRGNEQFF. CDR3 in DNA: TGTGCCAGCAGGCCCCAAACTAGCGGGAGAGGGAATGAGCAGTTCTTC.

This clone showed up just once. The CDR3 DNA reads TGTGCCAGCAGCAATCCGGGACTAGGAAACAATGAGCAGTTCTTC. Translation gives CASSNPGLGNNEQFF. This chain links TRBV11-2 with TRBJ2-1; TRBD2 matches 8 bases. Trimming at V came to 5 bases and at J to 5 bases, leaving 8 bases not matched to a gene. The CDR3 contains 15 residues. Germline V gene data show CDR1 as SGHAT and CDR2 as FQNNGV.

The V gene is TRBV30, the J gene TRBJ2-5; D is unresolved. CDR3 length: 13 amino acids. V was shortened by 0 bases and J by 5 bases, with 10 bases between the two germline ends. Germline V gene data show CDR1 as GTSNPN and CDR2 as SVGIG (reference sequence). The CDR3 DNA sequence: TGTGCCTGGAGTGTAAAGTCGGTTGAGACCCAGTACTTC. It is translated as CAWSVKSVETQYF. The full variable domain, rest sourced from reference TRBV30 and TRBJ2-5, is SQTIHQWPATLVQPVGSPLSLECTVEGTSNPNLYWYRQAAGRGLQLLFYSVGIGQISSEVPQNLSASRPQDRQFILSSKKLLLSDSGFYLCAWSVKSVETQYFGPGTRLLVL.

The gene calls are TRBV25-1 and TRBJ2-5; 12 bases fit TRBD2. The J call may be wrong; the DNA end is better matched by TRBJ2-7. The CDR3 has 14 residues. The V gene's germline CDR1 is MGHDK and CDR2 SYGVNS. The CDR3 DNA follows: TGTGCCAGCAGCCGGACTAGCGGGAACTACGAGCAGTACTTC. It specifies CASSRTSGNYEQYF.

This clone was seen more than once but under ten times. The CDR3 DNA is TGTGCCAGCAGACGAGACGGGACTAGCTATGGCTACACCTTC. Protein product: CASRRDGTSYGYTF. The chain couples TRBV6-5 to TRBJ1-2; D is perhaps TRBD1 (5 bases). Trimming pared 6 bases from V and 4 bases from J, leaving 15 bases between. The V gene's germline CDR1 is MNHEY and CDR2 SVGAGI. The CDR3 runs 14 residues.

The chain links TRBV18 to TRBJ2-2; 7 nucleotides align to TRBD1. There are 14 residues in the CDR3. Per the germline V gene, CDR1 is KGHSH and CDR2 is LQKENI. Germline trimming cut 7 bases from V and 6 bases from J; bases unmatched to any gene: 8. CDR3 in DNA: TGTGCCAGCTTAACGGACAGGTCAGCCGGGGAGCTGTTTTTT. Its protein is CASLTDRSAGELFF. The whole variable domain, filled in from reference TRBV18 and TRBJ2-2, reads NAGVMQNPRHLVRRRGQEARLRCSPMKGHSHVYWYRQLPEEGLKFMVYLQKENIIDESGMPKERFSAEFPKEGPSILRIQQVVRGDSAAYFCASLTDRSAGELFFGEGSRLTVL.

The chain uses TRBV5-5 and TRBJ2-1; TRBD2 aligns across 13 bases. V was clipped by 4 bases and J by 7 bases; unmatched bases: 2. The germline gives CDR1 SGHKS, CDR2 YYEKEE (reference sequence). The CDR3 consists of 14 residues. The CDR3 loop reads CASSRTSGSNEQFF. Here the CDR3 DNA reads TGTGCCAGCAGCCGGACTAGCGGGAGTAATGAGCAGTTCTTC.

The rearrangement uses TRBV27 and TRBJ1-5; TRBD1 is a possible D gene (6 bases). Trimming took off 1 base at V and 5 bases at J, with 12 bases between the two ends. Germline V gene data show CDR1 as MNHEY and CDR2 as SMNVEV (reference sequence). The CDR3 runs 15 residues. CDR3 amino acids: CASSLWGAGDQPQHF. The CDR3 region has the DNA TGTGCCAGCAGTTTATGGGGGGCAGGGGATCAGCCCCAGCATTTT.